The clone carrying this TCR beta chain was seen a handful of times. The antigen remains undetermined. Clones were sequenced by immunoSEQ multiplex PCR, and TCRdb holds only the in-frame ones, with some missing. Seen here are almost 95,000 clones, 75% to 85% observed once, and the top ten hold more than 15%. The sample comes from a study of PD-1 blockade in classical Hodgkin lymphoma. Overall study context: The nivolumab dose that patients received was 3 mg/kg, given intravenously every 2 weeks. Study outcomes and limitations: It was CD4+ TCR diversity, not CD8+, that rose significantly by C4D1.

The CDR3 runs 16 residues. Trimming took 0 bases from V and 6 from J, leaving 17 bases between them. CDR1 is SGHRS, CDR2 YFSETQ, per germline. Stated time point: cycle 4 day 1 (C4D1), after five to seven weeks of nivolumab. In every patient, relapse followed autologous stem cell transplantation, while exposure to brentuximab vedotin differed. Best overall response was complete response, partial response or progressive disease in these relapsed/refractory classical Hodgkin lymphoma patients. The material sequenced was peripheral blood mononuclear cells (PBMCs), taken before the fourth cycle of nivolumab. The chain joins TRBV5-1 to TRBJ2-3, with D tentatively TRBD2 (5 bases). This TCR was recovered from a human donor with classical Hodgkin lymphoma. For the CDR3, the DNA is TGCGCCAGCAGCTTGGGGAGCAGTGGGCGAGGGGATACGCAGTATTTT. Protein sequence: CASSLGSSGRGDTQYF.